The 28 T cell receptor beta chains below come from one sample, sequenced in a study of blood T cell repertoires in COVID-19. Profiled with immunoSEQ multiplex PCR; TCRdb holds only in-frame clones, not every one. Of about 320,000 clones listed, roughly 88% were seen once; the top ten hold about 1.7%. The sequencing sample was made of peripheral blood. Source of these receptors: a woman aged 45-59 years with acute or convalescent COVID-19.

This rearrangement joins TRBV28 to TRBJ1-2, with 10 bases lining up with TRBD1. This CDR3 has 15 amino acids. Germline CDR1 MDHEN, CDR2 SYDVKM. The V segment lost 6 bases and the J segment 3 bases; nucleotides outside the gene matches: 7. The CDR3 loop reads CASSNRDRGDYGYTF. In DNA form, the CDR3 reads TGTGCCAGCAGCAACCGGGACAGGGGAGACTATGGCTACACCTTC.

The gene calls are TRBV10-2 and TRBJ2-1; TRBD2 matches 13 bases. The V segment lost 5 bases and the J segment 4 bases; nucleotides outside the gene matches: 2. The CDR3 is 15 residues long. Germline lookup yields CDR1 WSHSY and CDR2 SAAADI. The CDR3 sequence is CASSSTSGRYNEQFF. The CDR3 DNA reads as TGCGCCAGCAGTTCGACTAGCGGGAGGTACAATGAGCAGTTCTTC.

The V gene is TRBV7-2, the J gene TRBJ1-2, with 7 nucleotides matching TRBD1. CDR1 and CDR2 from the germline V gene are SGHTA and FQGNSA. This CDR3 contains 13 residues. Trimming took 5 bases from V and 9 from J; bases not matched to a gene: 9. Here the CDR3 DNA reads TGTGCCAGCAGCCAGGACAGGTTCGGGCGCTACACCTTC. It specifies CASSQDRFGRYTF.

The V call is TRBV10-3, the J call TRBJ1-1; D unresolved. With 2 bases removed from V and 2 bases from J, the gap between germline ends came to 6 bases. CDR1 is ENHRY, CDR2 SYGVKD, per germline. The CDR3 consists of 13 residues. The CDR3 region is CAISETANTEAFF. CDR3 DNA: TGTGCCATCAGTGAGACAGCTAACACTGAAGCTTTCTTT.

The sample holds one count of this clone. V usage is TRBV11-2 and J usage is TRBJ2-3; D is perhaps TRBD2 (6 bases). V shed 1 base and J shed 6 bases, with 14 bases lying between them. Germline assignment: CDR1 SGHAT and CDR2 FQNNGV. This CDR3 region has 15 residues. The CDR3 DNA reads as TGTGCCAGCAGCTTAGTAGCGGATGGGGGGGATACGCAGTATTTT. As protein: CASSLVADGGDTQYF.

V and J are TRBV28 and TRBJ2-3; 9 positions match TRBD2. J gave up 6 bases and V 5 bases, and 12 bases lay outside the gene matches. The germline V gene encodes CDR1 MDHEN and CDR2 SYDVKM. The CDR3 contains 16 residues. As DNA, the CDR3 is TGTGCCAGCAGTGGACTGACTAGCGGCCGGCGCGATACGCAGTATTTT. Residues: CASSGLTSGRRDTQYF.

This chain uses TRBV5-1 with TRBJ1-1; 8 bases are a match to TRBD1. CDR1 and CDR2 (germline): SGHRS, YFSETQ. The CDR3 runs to 14 residues. Germline trimming cut 5 bases from V and 1 base from J; bases unmatched to any gene: 4. CDR3 bases: TGCGCCAGCAGGGGCCAGGGGGCGAACACTGAAGCTTTCTTT. Its translation is CASRGQGANTEAFF.

Turning to this clone: Other DNA sequences from this sample encode an identical CDR3 as well. The V gene is TRBV7-3, the J gene TRBJ1-6; TRBD1 agrees at 9 bases. The CDR3 sequence is 14 residues long. Trimming cost V 4 bases and J 6 bases; bases outside gene matches: 1. Germline V gene data show CDR1 as SGHTA and CDR2 as FQGTGA. This chain's CDR3 is CASSWGQGNSPLHF. CDR3 in DNA: TGTGCCAGCAGCTGGGGACAGGGTAATTCACCCCTCCACTTT.

This clone has more than one count but fewer than ten. This chain uses TRBV7-2 with TRBJ1-1; the match to TRBD1 covers 7 bases. The V and J ends lost 1 base and 13 bases, in that order; junction bases with no gene match: 9. CDR3 size: 13 residues. Germline CDR1 SGHTA, CDR2 FQGNSA. The CDR3 region is CASSLGRGTDGFF. The CDR3 nucleotides read TGTGCCAGCAGCTTAGGTCGGGGGACAGACGGTTTCTTT.

The chain employs TRBV27 and TRBJ2-3; D may be TRBD1 (6 bases). Trimming took off 6 bases at V and 1 base at J, with 8 bases between the two ends. This CDR3 is 13 amino acids long. Per the germline V gene, CDR1 is MNHEY and CDR2 is SMNVEV (reference sequence). CDR3 coding DNA: TGTGCCAGCAGCAGACAGGGCACAGATACGCAGTATTTT. This encodes CASSRQGTDTQYF.

This clone showed up just once. The chain combines TRBV28 with TRBJ1-5, with D possibly TRBD1 on 5 matching bases. Germline values: CDR1 MDHEN, CDR2 SYDVKM. V was cut by 5 bases and J by 2 bases, with 10 bases left in between. The CDR3 spans 14 residues. The CDR3 is CASSPGLGNQPQHF. CDR3 bases: TGTGCCAGCAGTCCGGGACTGGGCAATCAGCCCCAGCATTTT.

V gene TRBV28 combines with J gene TRBJ1-2, with 9 nucleotides matching TRBD1. CDR1 is MDHEN and CDR2 is SYDVKM in the germline V gene. The CDR3 is 14 amino acids. V shed 2 bases and J 7 bases; nucleotides not matched to a gene: 5. The CDR3 sequence: CASSLTTGGFGYTF. In DNA form, the CDR3 reads TGTGCCAGCAGTTTAACGACAGGGGGATTTGGCTACACCTTC.

This chain connects TRBV19 to TRBJ1-3, with D tentatively TRBD1 (6 bases). V dropped 3 bases and J dropped 0 bases, with 15 bases sitting between them. The V gene's germline CDR1 is LNHDA and CDR2 SQIVND (reference sequence). The CDR3 has 17 amino acids. The CDR3 protein is CASSIGGGDLSGNTIYF. The CDR3 region has the DNA TGTGCCAGTAGTATTGGAGGGGGGGACCTCTCTGGAAACACCATATATTTT.

The chain joins TRBV6-2 or TRBV6-3 to TRBJ2-1; D call uncertain. Germline V gene lookup returns CDR1 MNHEY and CDR2 SVGEGT. V gave up 2 bases and J gave up 2 bases, with 10 bases separating them. The CDR3 sequence is 15 residues long. The CDR3 DNA reads TGTGCCAGCAGTTACGCTGGGCTCACCTACAATGAGCAGTTCTTC. Protein product: CASSYAGLTYNEQFF.

This sequence joins TRBV5-1 and TRBJ1-4; D is unresolved. The CDR3 has 15 amino acids. V was shortened by 4 bases and J by 5 bases, with 15 bases between the two germline ends. The V gene's germline CDR1 is SGHRS and CDR2 YFSETQ. CDR3 amino acids: CASSRSNLFNEKLFF. The CDR3 bases are TGCGCCAGCAGCCGATCGAACCTATTCAATGAAAAACTGTTTTTT.

This rearrangement joins TRBV18 to TRBJ1-2, with a possible D match to TRBD1 (6 bases). V dropped 6 bases and J dropped 5 bases, with 13 bases sitting between them. The CDR3 has 13 amino acids. Germline lookup yields CDR1 KGHSH and CDR2 LQKENI. In DNA form, the CDR3 reads TGTGCCAGCTCCCAAAACAGGGAATATGGCTACACCTTC. Its protein product is CASSQNREYGYTF. Full variable domain (rest looked up from reference TRBV18 and TRBJ1-2): NAGVMQNPRHLVRRRGQEARLRCSPMKGHSHVYWYRQLPEEGLKFMVYLQKENIIDESGMPKERFSAEFPKEGPSILRIQQVVRGDSAAYFCASSQNREYGYTFGSGTRLTVV.

This clone turned up a few times. The chain is built from TRBV5-1 and TRBJ1-4, with 8 bases that match TRBD1. The CDR3 is 15 amino acids. Germline loops: CDR1 SGHRS, CDR2 YFSETQ. V was pared by 2 bases and J by 3 bases, with 3 bases of the junction left unmatched. CDR3 protein: CASSFQGAANEKLFF. For the CDR3, the DNA is TGCGCCAGCAGCTTCCAGGGGGCAGCTAATGAAAAACTGTTTTTT.

The chain links TRBV29-1 to TRBJ1-5; 8 bases are a match to TRBD1. With V trimmed by 5 bases and J by 3 bases, 3 bases remained unmatched. CDR3 length: 13 residues. From germline, CDR1 is SQVTM and CDR2 ANQGSEA. The CDR3 nucleotides are TGCAGCGTTATGGACAGGGTCAATCAGCCCCAGCATTTT. Translating it yields CSVMDRVNQPQHF.

The gene calls are TRBV7-9 and TRBJ1-2; 9 positions match TRBD1. The ends lost 5 bases at V and 9 bases at J; junction bases unmatched: 10. This CDR3 region has 14 residues. Germline V gene sequence: CDR1 SEHNR, CDR2 FQNEAQ (reference sequence). CDR3 in amino acids: CASSPGQGWGSYTF. The CDR3, as DNA: TGTGCCAGCAGCCCGGGACAGGGTTGGGGTAGCTACACCTTC.

V and J are TRBV28 and TRBJ2-7; D possibly corresponds to TRBD2 (5 bases). The CDR3 spans 14 residues. CDR1 and CDR2 from the germline V gene are MDHEN and SYDVKM. Trimming stripped 8 bases from V and 0 bases from J, with 14 bases between. The CDR3 DNA follows: TGTGCCAGCCGTAGGAGCGGTTACTCCTACGAGCAGTACTTC. Amino acid sequence: CASRRSGYSYEQYF.

Notes on this clone: The junction departs from the called germline gene at one end, perhaps through a read error. J is TRBJ2-7 and V is TRBV7-9, with TRBD2 matching 9 bases. Germline CDR1 is SEHNR and CDR2 is FQNEAQ (reference sequence). The CDR3 runs 13 residues. CDR3 amino acids: CAGSQASGIQQYF. The CDR3 bases are TGTGCCGGCAGCCAGGCTAGCGGGATACAGCAGTACTTC.

This chain connects TRBV11-2 to TRBJ1-1, with 9 bases fitting TRBD1. Germline CDR1 SGHAT, CDR2 FQNNGV. The CDR3 totals 12 residues. Trimming at V came to 3 bases and at J to 8 bases, leaving 1 base not matched to a gene. The CDR3 region is CASSFTGGEAFF. The CDR3 DNA reads TGTGCCAGCAGCTTTACAGGGGGCGAAGCTTTCTTT.

The chain links TRBV10-3 to TRBJ2-1; 9 bases align to TRBD1. Germline assignment: CDR1 ENHRY and CDR2 SYGVKD. The CDR3 has 20 amino acids. Trimming cost V 4 bases and J 4 bases; bases outside gene matches: 20. Written as DNA, the CDR3 is TGTGCCATCAGTGGTTTGTCGGGACAGGGTTCGAGGTTGCCGTACAATGAGCAGTTCTTC. Protein: CAISGLSGQGSRLPYNEQFF.

In nucleotides, the CDR3 is TGTGCCAGCAGCCCGACGGGTTGGGAGACCCAGTACTTC. Translation: CASSPTGWETQYF. The chain couples TRBV7-7 to TRBJ2-5; D is unclear. CDR1 and CDR2 from the germline V gene are SSHAT and FNYEAQ (reference sequence). CDR3 length: 13 amino acids. Trimming took off 5 bases at V and 5 bases at J, with 12 bases between the two ends.

The chain has TRBV7-9 and TRBJ2-5; 10 bases are a match to TRBD1. This CDR3 region has 15 residues. Germline V gene data show CDR1 as SEHNR and CDR2 as FQNEAQ (reference sequence). V lost 1 base to trimming and J lost 5 bases; unmatched junction nucleotides: 4. CDR3 in DNA: TGTGCCAGCAGCTTAGGAGACAGGGGGCTCGAGACCCAGTACTTC. It codes for CASSLGDRGLETQYF.

A few counts support this clone. The CDR3, as DNA: TGTGCCAGCAGCCGAGACCCAAGACAGTCCTCTGGGGCCAACGTCCTGACTTTC. Translating it yields CASSRDPRQSSGANVLTF. The rearrangement uses TRBV7-8 and TRBJ2-6; tentative D call: TRBD1 (5 bases). CDR1 and CDR2 from the germline V gene are SGHVS and FQNEAQ. This CDR3 comprises 18 residues. Trimming pared 5 bases from V and 0 bases from J, leaving 17 bases between.

This chain links TRBV5-1 with TRBJ1-2, with TRBD1 as a possible D gene (5 bases). The CDR3 runs to 13 residues. Germline CDR1 and CDR2: SGHRS and YFSETQ. Deletions cut 5 bases from V and 1 base from J, with 9 bases between. The CDR3 here is CASSGQGNYGYTF. As DNA, the CDR3 is TGCGCCAGCAGTGGGCAGGGTAACTATGGCTACACCTTC.

This clone was picked up one time. The chain employs TRBV29-1 and TRBJ2-4; 9 bases fit TRBD1. CDR3 size: 15 residues. Germline lookup yields CDR1 SQVTM and CDR2 ANQGSEA. V trimming: 1 base; J trimming: 5 bases; junction bases outside the gene matches: 6. The CDR3 nucleotides are TGCAGCGTTGAAGGGGGGGACAGGGCGCAAAACATTCAGTACTTC. Protein product: CSVEGGDRAQNIQYF.